In its sample, the clone carrying this TCR beta chain was seen a few times. The target antigen is unknown. The same CDR3 arises from other DNA sequences in this sample as well. These data come from a study of cytomegalovirus exposure and HLA in healthy donors. Study results and caveats: The study listed under 200 cytomegalovirus-associated TCR beta chains.

Use of 60 Vbeta and 13 Jbeta primers characterized the PCR. Some clones are missing from TCRdb's copy, which holds only in-frame ones; the method was immunoSEQ multiplex PCR. The sample consists of 150,000 to 180,000 clones, 80% of them appearing once. Germline V gene sequence: CDR1 SGDLS, CDR2 YYNGEE. The CDR3 spans 13 residues. The V end lost 0 bases, the J end lost 3 bases, and 3 bases lay between the germline ends. This clonotype was sampled from a man aged 25 to 45 in good health and CMV-seropositive. The specimen sequenced was PBMCs. The chain has TRBV9 and TRBJ2-2; D remains unclear. CDR3 sequence: CASSVAYTGELFF. Here the CDR3 DNA reads TGTGCCAGCAGCGTAGCTTACACCGGGGAGCTGTTTTTT.